Listed below are T cell receptor beta chains from one sample, sequenced in a study of T cell changes during pregnancy in multiple sclerosis. The data were produced by immunoSEQ multiplex PCR, yet TCRdb's version contains in-frame clones alone and is incomplete. This table holds about 39,000 clones, about 85% found once. The source material was CD4+ T cells from peripheral blood mononuclear cells, sampled before pregnancy. The receptors here all came from a female donor with multiple sclerosis, enrolled in a pregnancy study. Both conserved end residues are part of each CDR3. Each record gives: CDR3 DNA, CDR3 protein, J gene, clone size, V gene, D gene. A D gene is named only where the DNA matches it firmly. For some rows the clone size is stated as once, few or many, or as a class when expanded; others skip it.

DNA: TGTGCCAGTAGACCGGGCGGGGGCCGGGGCACTGAAGCTTTCTTT
CDR3: CASRPGGGRGTEAFF
J: TRBJ1-1
size: NA
V: TRBV19
D: NA

DNA: TGCGCCAGCAGCCCACTATTACGTCGGACAGGAGTCATGAACACTGAAGCTTTCTTT
CDR3: CASSPLLRRTGVMNTEAFF
J: TRBJ1-1
size: medium-sized
V: TRBV4-1
D: TRBD1

DNA: TGTGCCAGCAGCCCGAGTGTGCCTCAGCCCCAGCATTTT
CDR3: CASSPSVPQPQHF
J: TRBJ1-5
size: NA
V: TRBV11-2
D: NA

DNA: TGTGCCAGCAGTGACATCACATATCAGCCCCAGCATTTT
CDR3: CASSDITYQPQHF
J: TRBJ1-5
size: few
V: TRBV2
D: NA

DNA: TGTGCCAGCAGCCCCTTTCAGACACCACTCGACCCGAGCTCCTACGAGCAGTACTTC
CDR3: CASSPFQTPLDPSSYEQYF
J: TRBJ2-7
size: NA
V: TRBV14
D: NA

DNA: TGTGCCACCCACCCGCCGGGGGGGAATTCACCCCTCCACTTT
CDR3: CATHPPGGNSPLHF
J: TRBJ1-6
size: few
V: TRBV6-6
D: NA

DNA: TGTGCCAGCAGTTTGATGCGGGAATCCTACAATGAGCAGTTCTTC
CDR3: CASSLMRESYNEQFF
J: TRBJ2-1
size: few
V: TRBV27
D: NA

DNA: TGTGCCAGCAGCTTAGTACAGGGGAACACCGGGGAGCTGTTTTTT
CDR3: CASSLVQGNTGELFF
J: TRBJ2-2
size: NA
V: TRBV7-2
D: NA

DNA: TGTGCCTGGAGTGAGCCGGGCACTGAAGCTTTCTTT
CDR3: CAWSEPGTEAFF
J: TRBJ1-1
size: NA
V: TRBV30
D: NA

DNA: TGTGCCAGCAGCAAATCCGGGACAGGGAATCAGCCCCAGCATTTT
CDR3: CASSKSGTGNQPQHF
J: TRBJ1-5
size: NA
V: TRBV28
D: TRBD1

DNA: TGCGCCAGCAGCTTGGACAGGGGGCAAGAGACCCAGTACTTC
CDR3: CASSLDRGQETQYF
J: TRBJ2-5
size: NA
V: TRBV5-1
D: TRBD1

DNA: TGTGCCAGCAGCCCAACGACTGGACAGCGCGGCGAGCAGTACTTC
CDR3: CASSPTTGQRGEQYF
J: TRBJ2-7
size: few
V: TRBV7-2
D: NA

DNA: TGTGCCAGCAGCCCCAGACTCGCGGCGACCTACGAGCAGTACTTC
CDR3: CASSPRLAATYEQYF
J: TRBJ2-7
size: once
V: TRBV7-9
D: NA

DNA: TGTGCCAGCAGTGAGTATTCAGATACGCAGTATTTT
CDR3: CASSEYSDTQYF
J: TRBJ2-3
size: NA
V: TRBV6-1
D: NA

DNA: TGTGCCAGCTCACCCTGGAACCGACAGGGAGGCGATCAGCCCCAGCATTTT
CDR3: CASSPWNRQGGDQPQHF
J: TRBJ1-5
size: NA
V: TRBV18
D: TRBD1

DNA: TGTGCCAGTAGTCCCGGACGACCGGAACTAGGATCACCCCTCCACTTT
CDR3: CASSPGRPELGSPLHF
J: TRBJ1-6
size: NA
V: TRBV19
D: NA